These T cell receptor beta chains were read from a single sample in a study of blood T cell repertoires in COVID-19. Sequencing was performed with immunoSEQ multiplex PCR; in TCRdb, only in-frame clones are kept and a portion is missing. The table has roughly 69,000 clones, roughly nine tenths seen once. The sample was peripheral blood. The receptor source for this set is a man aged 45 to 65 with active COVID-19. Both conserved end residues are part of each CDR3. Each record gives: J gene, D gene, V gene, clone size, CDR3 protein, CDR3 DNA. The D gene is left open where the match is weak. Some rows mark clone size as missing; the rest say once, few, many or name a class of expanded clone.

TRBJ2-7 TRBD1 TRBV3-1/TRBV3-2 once CASRARDRGYEQYF TGTGCCAGCAGGGCCCGGGACAGGGGTTACGAGCAGTACTTC
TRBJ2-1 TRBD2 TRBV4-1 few CASSPIQRGSTYNEQFF TGCGCCAGCAGCCCTATACAGCGGGGTTCAACTTACAATGAGCAGTTCTTC
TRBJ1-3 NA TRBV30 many CAWSRPPRSNTIYF TGTGCCTGGAGCAGACCCCCCCGGAGTAACACCATATATTTT
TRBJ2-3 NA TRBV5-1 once CASSSSINTQYF TGCGCCAGCAGCTCTAGCATAAATACGCAGTATTTT
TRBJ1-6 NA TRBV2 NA CASSEAGGVNSPLHF TGTGCCAGCAGTGAAGCGGGAGGGGTGAATTCACCCCTCCACTTT
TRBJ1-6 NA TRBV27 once CASSLTGLGSPLHF TGTGCCAGCAGTTTGACCGGGTTGGGTTCACCCCTCCACTTT
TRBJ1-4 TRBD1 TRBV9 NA CASSVWDRQPTNEKLFF TGTGCCAGCAGCGTTTGGGACAGACAACCAACTAATGAAAAACTGTTTTTT
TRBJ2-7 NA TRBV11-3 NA CASSLSGVQTGYEQYF TGTGCCAGCAGCTTGTCCGGGGTCCAGACGGGCTACGAGCAGTACTTC
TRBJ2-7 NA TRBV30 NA CAWRTLATYEQYF TGTGCCTGGAGAACGCTTGCTACCTACGAGCAGTACTTC
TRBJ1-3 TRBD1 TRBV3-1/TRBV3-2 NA CASSQNGQGARNTIYF TGTGCCAGCAGCCAAAACGGACAGGGGGCGAGAAACACCATATATTTT
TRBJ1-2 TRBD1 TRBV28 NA CASRNRGVNYGYTF TGTGCCAGCAGGAACAGGGGGGTGAACTATGGCTACACCTTC
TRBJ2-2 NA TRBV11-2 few CASSFRGAGELFF TGTGCCAGCAGCTTCAGGGGAGCCGGGGAGCTGTTTTTT
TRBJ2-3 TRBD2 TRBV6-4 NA CASSPSGSTDTQYF TGTGCCAGCAGCCCTAGCGGGAGCACAGATACGCAGTATTTT
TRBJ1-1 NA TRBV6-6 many CASRIREGTEAFF TGTGCCAGCAGAATCAGGGAGGGCACTGAAGCTTTCTTT
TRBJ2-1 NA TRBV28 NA CASSLRGPTTSEQFF TGTGCCAGCAGTTTGCGGGGACCCACGACCAGTGAGCAGTTCTTC
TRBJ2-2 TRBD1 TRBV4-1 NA CASSLREFWDRGYTGELFF TGCGCCAGCAGCCTCCGCGAGTTCTGGGACAGGGGTTACACCGGGGAGCTGTTTTTT
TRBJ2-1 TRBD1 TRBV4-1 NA CASSQVYRDRGLNEQFF TGCGCCAGCAGCCAAGTTTACCGGGACAGGGGGCTCAATGAGCAGTTCTTC
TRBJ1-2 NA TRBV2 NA CASTKDAGLRYGYTF TGTGCCAGCACCAAAGACGCAGGGCTCCGCTATGGCTACACCTTC
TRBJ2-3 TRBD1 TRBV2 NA CASSSKDRPMGDTQYF TGTGCCAGCAGTTCAAAGGACAGGCCGATGGGAGATACGCAGTATTTT
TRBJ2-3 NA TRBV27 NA CATEVLADTQYF TGTGCCACCGAGGTGTTGGCAGATACGCAGTATTTT
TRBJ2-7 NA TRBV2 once CASRPGLGSSYEQYF TGTGCCAGCAGGCCGGGACTTGGGAGTTCCTACGAGCAGTACTTC
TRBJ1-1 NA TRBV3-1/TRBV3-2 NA CASSQLRDKNTEAFF TGTGCCAGCAGCCAATTGCGGGATAAGAACACTGAAGCTTTCTTT
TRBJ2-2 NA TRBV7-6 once CASSLGLADWNTGELFF TGTGCCAGCAGCTTGGGGTTAGCGGACTGGAACACCGGGGAGCTGTTTTTT
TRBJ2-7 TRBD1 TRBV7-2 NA CASSLGGLPYEQYF TGTGCCAGCAGCCTAGGGGGCCTACCCTACGAGCAGTACTTC
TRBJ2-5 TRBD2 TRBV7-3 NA CASSPGLAQETQYF TGTGCCAGCAGCCCGGGACTAGCCCAAGAGACCCAGTACTTC
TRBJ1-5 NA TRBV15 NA CATSTYPNQPQHF TGTGCCACCAGCACCTACCCCAATCAGCCCCAGCATTTT
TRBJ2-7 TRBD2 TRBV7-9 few CASSSGGNYEQYF TGTGCCAGCAGCTCCGGGGGGAACTACGAGCAGTACTTC
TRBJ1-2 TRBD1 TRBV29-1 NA CSVEGTGGPYGYTF TGCAGCGTTGAGGGGACAGGGGGTCCCTATGGCTACACCTTC
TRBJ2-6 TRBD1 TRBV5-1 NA CASSSGGGQVSGANVLTF TGCGCCAGCAGCTCGGGCGGTGGACAGGTCTCTGGGGCCAACGTCCTGACTTTC
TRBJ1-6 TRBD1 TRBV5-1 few CASSLQGANSPLHF TGCGCCAGCAGCTTGCAGGGGGCGAATTCACCCCTCCACTTT
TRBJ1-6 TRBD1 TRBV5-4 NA CASSLRQGHSPLHF TGTGCCAGCAGCCTACGACAGGGGCATTCACCCCTCCACTTT
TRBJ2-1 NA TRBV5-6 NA CASSLGDSALYNEQFF TGTGCCAGCAGCTTGGGTGACAGCGCCCTCTACAATGAGCAGTTCTTC
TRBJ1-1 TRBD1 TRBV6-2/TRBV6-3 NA CASSYRGGTMNTEAFF TGTGCCAGCAGTTATCGAGGGGGCACCATGAACACTGAAGCTTTCTTT
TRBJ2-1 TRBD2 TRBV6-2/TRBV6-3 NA CASSYSTLAGNYNEQFF TGTGCCAGCAGTTACTCGACTTTAGCGGGAAACTACAATGAGCAGTTCTTC
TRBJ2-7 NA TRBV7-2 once CASSLVGGVSSYEQYF TGTGCCAGCAGCTTAGTGGGCGGGGTAAGCTCCTACGAGCAGTACTTC
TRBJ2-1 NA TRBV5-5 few CASSLLDKRQGGQFF TGTGCCAGCAGCTTACTAGACAAACGCCAGGGGGGGCAGTTCTTC
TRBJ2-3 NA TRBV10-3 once CAISVASNTDTQYF TGTGCCATCAGTGTCGCGTCTAACACAGATACGCAGTATTTT
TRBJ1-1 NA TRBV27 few CASSSRIRGNTEAFF TGTGCCAGCAGTTCGCGAATCCGGGGGAACACTGAAGCTTTCTTT
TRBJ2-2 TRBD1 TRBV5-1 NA CASSKDRGPGGELFF TGCGCCAGCAGCAAAGACAGGGGGCCGGGCGGGGAGCTGTTTTTT
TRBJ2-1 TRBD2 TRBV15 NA CATSRDLTSGGYNEQFF TGTGCCACCAGCAGAGATCTGACTAGCGGAGGATACAATGAGCAGTTCTTC
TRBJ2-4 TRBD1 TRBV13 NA CASGKTGDKNIQYF TGTGCCAGCGGAAAGACAGGGGACAAAAACATTCAGTACTTC
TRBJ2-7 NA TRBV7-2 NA CASSSQPGGSSYEQYF TGTGCCAGCAGCTCACAACCCGGGGGAAGCTCCTACGAGCAGTACTTC
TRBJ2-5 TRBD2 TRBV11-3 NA CASSTRNSGGQETQYF TGTGCCAGCAGCACCCGGAATAGCGGGGGCCAAGAGACCCAGTACTTC
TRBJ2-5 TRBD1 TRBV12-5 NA CASGSGQGGPETQYF TGTGCTAGTGGTTCGGGACAGGGAGGCCCAGAGACCCAGTACTTC
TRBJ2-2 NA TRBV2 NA CASSGTVNTGELFF TGTGCCAGCAGTGGGACAGTCAACACCGGGGAGCTGTTTTTT
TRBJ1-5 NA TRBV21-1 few CASSTQTGYSNQPQHF TGTGCCAGCAGCACTCAGACGGGTTATAGCAATCAGCCCCAGCATTTT
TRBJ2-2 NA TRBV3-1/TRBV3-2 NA CASSPSGSNTGELFF TGTGCCAGCAGCCCCAGCGGGTCGAACACCGGGGAGCTGTTTTTT
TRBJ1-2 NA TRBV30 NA CASHRDRPNGYTF TGTGCCTCCCACCGAGACAGACCCAATGGCTACACCTTC
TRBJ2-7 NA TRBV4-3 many CASSQMTDGSYEQYF TGCGCCAGCAGCCAAATGACCGACGGGTCCTACGAGCAGTACTTC
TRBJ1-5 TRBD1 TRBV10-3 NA CAVGPGQGGNQPQHF TGTGCCGTCGGACCGGGACAGGGCGGGAATCAGCCCCAGCATTTT
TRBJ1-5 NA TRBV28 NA CASRSTGDNQPQHF TGTGCCAGCAGATCTACAGGAGACAATCAGCCCCAGCATTTT
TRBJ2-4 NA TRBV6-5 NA CASKGGPGSNIQYF TGTGCCAGCAAGGGGGGGCCGGGGTCGAACATTCAGTACTTC
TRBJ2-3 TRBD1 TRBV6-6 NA CASMDRGGKDTQYF TGTGCCAGCATGGACAGGGGGGGGAAAGATACGCAGTATTTT
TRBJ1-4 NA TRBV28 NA CASRGAVKLFF TGTGCCAGCAGGGGAGCTGTAAAACTGTTTTTT
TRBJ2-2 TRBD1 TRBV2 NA CASSHRDRGSGELFF TGTGCCAGCAGCCACCGGGACAGGGGTTCGGGGGAGCTGTTTTTT
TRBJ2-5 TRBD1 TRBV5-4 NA CASSVDRKQETQYF TGTGCCAGCAGCGTGGACAGGAAACAAGAGACCCAGTACTTC
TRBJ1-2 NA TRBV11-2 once CASSSPAPRGVYGYTF TGTGCCAGCAGCTCCCCCGCTCCTCGCGGGGTATATGGCTACACCTTC
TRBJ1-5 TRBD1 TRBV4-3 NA CASSQDPGGSNQPQHF TGCGCCAGCAGCCAAGATCCAGGGGGTAGCAATCAGCCCCAGCATTTT
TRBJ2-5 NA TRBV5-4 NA CASSLDSRQETQYF TGTGCCAGCAGCTTGGACAGCAGGCAAGAGACCCAGTACTTC